The clone carrying this TCR beta chain was counted at least ten times. Its cognate antigen is unknown. CDR1 SGDLS and CDR2 YYNGEE come from the germline V gene. Trimming removed 4 bases at V and 0 bases at J, with 20 bases between. The CDR3 has 17 residues. This entry belongs to a study of neurological immune-mediated disorders. 5'RACE with 10-nucleotide random UMIs produced the cDNA. MiXCR, run by TCRdb on the 5' RACE reads, gives a single entry per CDR3 protein. The sample has 9,500 to 13,000 distinct CDR3 sequences; around 20% are singletons. Study-level results: Across subjects, expanded clones had no CDR3 amino acid sequences in common, pointing to private repertoires in all groups.

Sequences were obtained from CD8+ T cells from blood. V is TRBV9 and J is TRBJ2-7; D possibly matches TRBD1 or TRBD2 (5 bases each). This clonotype originated in a woman in her sixties with HTLV-1-associated myelopathy (HAM/TSP). The CDR3 sequence: CASSHPRSGTDSYEQYF. In nucleotides, the CDR3 is TGTGCCAGCAGCCACCCCCGGTCTGGGACGGACTCCTACGAGCAGTACTTC.